This T cell receptor (beta chain) was identified in a study of human T cells and chemical hapten exposure. TCRdb re-derived calls from the RACE reads in MiXCR, one entry per CDR3 protein. Of 350,000 to 400,000 distinct CDR3 sequences in the sample, 4.5% to 5.5% were seen once. This CDR3 region has 12 residues. Per the germline V gene, CDR1 is SEHNR and CDR2 is FQNEAQ (reference sequence). The ends lost 10 bases at V and 8 bases at J; junction bases unmatched: 6. Notes on the study in general: There was no change with DPC sensitization in TCRs above 1 in 1000 frequency. Against controls, expanded TCRs gave rise to significantly more large CDR3 similarity clusters.

On this clonotype itself: Its antigen is unknown.

Time point described: pre-sensitization, week 0. The treatment denotes: therapeutic diphenylcyclopropenone sensitization with weekly scalp DPC. This material consisted of whole blood, taken in connection with sensitization to the hapten diphenylcyclopropenone (DPC). The V gene is TRBV7-9, the J gene TRBJ2-1; TRBD2 agrees at 9 bases. This receptor was obtained from a woman aged 50 to 60 with alopecia areata. Some clones in this sample may be carry-over from other donors' samples. The CDR3 is CATLAGWDEQFF. The CDR3 DNA follows: TGTGCCACCCTAGCGGGATGGGATGAGCAGTTCTTC.